These T cell receptor beta chains were read from a single sample in a study of post-analysis software for immune sequencing data. Via MiXCR, TCRdb re-called the PCR reads, giving one row per CDR3 protein. The table has approximately 440,000 distinct CDR3 sequences, around 40% seen once. The sample taken for sequencing was blood. The source of these receptors is a girl aged 10 to 17 with multiple sclerosis. CDR3s include the opening cysteine and the closing phenylalanine or tryptophan. The order of the fields is clone size, D gene, CDR3 length, J gene, V gene, CDR3 protein, CDR3 DNA. D genes are given only for firm matches. Only part of the rows carry a size: once, few, many, or a class if the clone is expanded.

>.|.|12|TRBJ2-5|TRBV12-3/TRBV12-4
CASSFLAETQYF
TGTGCCAGCAGTTTCCTCGCGGAGACCCAGTACTTC
>few|TRBD1|15|TRBJ1-1|TRBV4-3
CASSQVDRGNTEAFF
TGCGCCAGCAGCCAAGTAGACAGGGGCAACACTGAAGCTTTCTTT
>few|.|13|TRBJ2-3|TRBV20-1
CSARVVRADTQYF
TGCAGTGCTAGAGTTGTAAGAGCAGATACGCAGTATTTT
>.|TRBD2|14|TRBJ2-1|TRBV6-2/TRBV6-3
CASNPTSAGNEQFF
TGTGCCAGCAACCCAACTAGCGCGGGGAATGAGCAGTTCTTC
>few|.|13|TRBJ2-4|TRBV4-3
CASSSTSFGIQYF
TGCGCCAGCAGCAGCACTAGCTTTGGCATTCAGTACTTC
>.|TRBD1|16|TRBJ2-1|TRBV11-1
CASSFFGGTGLYEQFF
TGTGCCAGCAGCTTTTTCGGCGGGACAGGGCTATATGAGCAGTTCTTC
>.|.|13|TRBJ2-1|TRBV20-1
CSASPPSNSEQFF
TGCAGTGCTTCTCCCCCGTCGAACAGTGAGCAGTTCTTC
>.|TRBD2|15|TRBJ2-1|TRBV15
CATSSGLAGADELFF
TGTGCCACCAGCAGCGGACTAGCGGGAGCCGATGAGCTGTTCTTC
>.|.|16|TRBJ2-1|TRBV15
CATSRDVVSSYNEQFF
TGTGCCACCAGCAGAGACGTGGTAAGCTCCTACAATGAGCAGTTCTTC
>.|TRBD2|14|TRBJ2-1|TRBV29-1
CSVMGTRGSSEQFF
TGCAGCGTTATGGGGACTAGAGGCTCAAGTGAGCAGTTCTTC
>.|TRBD2|16|TRBJ2-7|TRBV4-3
CASSQELADLSYEQYF
TGCGCCAGCAGCCAAGAACTAGCGGACTTGTCCTACGAGCAGTACTTC
>many|TRBD1|13|TRBJ1-5|TRBV12-3/TRBV12-4
CASSRQGGQPQHF
TGTGCCAGCAGTCGACAGGGTGGGCAGCCCCAGCATTTT
>.|TRBD1|15|TRBJ2-7|TRBV3-1
CASSRAGQGRHEQYF
TGTGCCAGCAGCCGAGCAGGACAGGGAAGACACGAGCAGTACTTC
>few|TRBD2|17|TRBJ2-2|TRBV5-1
CASSLRSGGTNTGELFF
TGCGCCAGCAGCTTGCGCAGCGGGGGGACGAACACCGGGGAGCTGTTTTTT
>.|TRBD1|14|TRBJ2-5|TRBV28
CASSRDRGQETQYF
TGTGCTAGCAGTCGGGACAGGGGGCAAGAGACCCAGTACTTC
>few|TRBD1|17|TRBJ2-5|TRBV28
CASSLYPRSGGVETQYF
TGTGCCAGCAGTTTATATCCCCGTTCAGGGGGCGTCGAGACCCAGTACTTC
>few|TRBD2|13|TRBJ2-4|TRBV20-1
CSVAGTGRNIQYF
TGCAGTGTTGCCGGGACCGGGAGGAACATTCAGTACTTC
>.|TRBD1|14|TRBJ2-3|TRBV20-1
CSAGRTGGIDTQYF
TGCAGTGCGGGGAGGACAGGGGGAATAGATACGCAGTATTTT
>.|TRBD2|15|TRBJ2-3|TRBV7-2
CASSPRLASTDTQYF
TGTGCCAGCAGCCCCCGACTAGCCTCCACAGATACGCAGTATTTT
>.|.|14|TRBJ2-3|TRBV3-1
CASSPLAHTDTQYF
TGTGCCAGCAGCCCTCTGGCGCACACAGATACGCAGTATTTT
>.|.|14|TRBJ2-7|TRBV6-1
CASSGGTFSYEQYF
TGTGCCAGCAGTGGGGGCACCTTCTCCTACGAGCAGTACTTC
>.|.|13|TRBJ2-7|TRBV12-3/TRBV12-4
CASSLSVLYEQYF
TGTGCCAGCAGTTTGAGCGTTCTGTACGAGCAGTACTTC
>.|.|15|TRBJ2-1|TRBV20-1
CSAKFGFVSYNEQFF
TGCAGTGCTAAGTTCGGCTTTGTCTCCTACAATGAGCAGTTCTTC
>few|.|16|TRBJ2-2|TRBV9
CASSTHRVGDTGELFF
TGTGCCAGCAGCACTCACAGGGTGGGGGACACCGGGGAGCTGTTTTTT
>few|TRBD1|14|TRBJ2-7|TRBV6-2/TRBV6-3
CASAHRDSTYEQYF
TGTGCCAGCGCCCATCGGGACAGCACTTACGAGCAGTACTTC
>.|.|13|TRBJ2-5|TRBV7-8
CASGRGNQETQYF
TGTGCCAGCGGTAGGGGCAACCAAGAGACCCAGTACTTC
>.|.|14|TRBJ2-1|TRBV5-1
CASSWEDPYNEEFF
TGCGCCAGCAGCTGGGAGGACCCATACAATGAGGAGTTCTTC
>.|.|13|TRBJ2-4|TRBV5-1
CASSDIFKNIQYF
TGCGCCAGCAGCGACATCTTCAAAAACATTCAGTACTTC
>.|TRBD2|17|TRBJ2-3|TRBV9
CASSAGLAGVGTDTQYF
TGTGCCAGCAGCGCGGGACTAGCGGGAGTGGGCACAGATACGCAGTATTTT
>.|.|13|TRBJ1-2|TRBV20-1
CSARDRPVRGCTF
TGCAGTGCTAGAGATCGACCTGTAAGAGGCTGCACCTTC
>few|TRBD2|16|TRBJ2-1|TRBV4-1
CASSAPGTRRDNEQFF
TGCGCCAGCAGCGCCCCCGGGACTAGGAGGGACAATGAGCAGTTCTTC
>few|TRBD1|14|TRBJ1-1|TRBV20-1
CSALKGAMNTEAFF
TGCAGTGCCCTAAAGGGGGCCATGAACACTGAAGCTTTCTTT
>.|TRBD1|15|TRBJ1-5|TRBV7-2
CASRPTGGRNQPQHF
TGTGCCAGCAGGCCTACAGGGGGCCGCAATCAGCCCCAGCATTTT
>.|.|13|TRBJ1-2|TRBV28
CASSPPNNYGYTF
TGTGCCAGCAGTCCCCCAAATAACTATGGCTACACCTTC
>few|.|14|TRBJ2-5|TRBV12-3/TRBV12-4
CASSLASRGETQYF
TGTGCCAGCAGTTTAGCGTCCAGGGGAGAGACCCAGTACTTC